Listed below are T cell receptor beta chains from one sample, sequenced in a study of response to subunit inactivated influenza vaccine. TCRdb redid the calling of the RT-PCR reads with MiXCR, one entry per CDR3 protein. The sample yields some 570,000 distinct CDR3 sequences, 11% seen once. The sample was also linked to a second study, of T cells expressing NK-cell markers.

Sequenced here: PBMCs from blood, sampled on the day of vaccination. Receptor source: a man aged 45 to 65 who received an inactivated influenza vaccine. The CDR3 runs from the conserved cysteine through the conserved F or W. Fields, in order: clone size, V gene, CDR3 protein. Clone size is given for some rows only: seen once, a few or many times, or a class if the clone is expanded.

- TRBV4-2 CASSQAGSLNEKLFF
few TRBV7-2 CASSFEQAYNEQFF
many TRBV20-1 CSPRLAATGELFF
few TRBV5-5 CASSLDQAQETQYF
many TRBV18 CASSPTGTDTQYF
- TRBV12-3/TRBV12-4 CASSTGVSTDTQYF
few TRBV19 CASSIFRGTTDTQYF
few TRBV6-1 CASSDSRRDIQYF
few TRBV5-1 CASSLDRIGKLFF
- TRBV12-3/TRBV12-4 CACRNYGGLSAGELFF
- TRBV6-2/TRBV6-3 CASSYTGTEAFF
few TRBV29-1 CSVAASSSYEQYF
- TRBV7-2 CASSGLGASTDTQYF
- TRBV28 CASSLIATDTQYF
many TRBV7-9 CANTRQGPHNEQFF
few TRBV12-3/TRBV12-4 CASKQQGAGHEQYF
few TRBV12-3/TRBV12-4 CASSLVGGARTEAFF
- TRBV10-2 CASTSEGYVYEQYF
- TRBV6-1 CASSVDKQVTQYF
few TRBV29-1 CSVPGQGYNEQFF
- TRBV29-1 CSVAESTDTQYF
- TRBV7-2 CASSGRQGANEQFF
few TRBV9 CASSVGGGNDEQYF
few TRBV7-6 CASSLASQAGNTIYF
few TRBV29-1 CSVGDSYSYEQYF
many TRBV5-6 CASSFGLAGEKMDEQYF
- TRBV6-2/TRBV6-3 CASSYAGFGGYTF
few TRBV6-2/TRBV6-3 CASTDGLAGGSSYNEQFF
- TRBV5-1 CASSHTGNLPGELFF
- TRBV5-1 CASSEFNTDTQYF
few TRBV11-2 CASSLERTGEAFF
few TRBV10-3 CAISATGTSGARGSYNEQFF
few TRBV13 CASSQWTVGYTIYF
- TRBV6-5 CASSYNSLLAGAYNEQFF
few TRBV7-2 CASRLPKREQFF
- TRBV18 CASSPPGTVTGELFF
few TRBV12-3/TRBV12-4 CASNKGLAGPNEQFF
many TRBV5-1 CASSLGAGHNEQFF
- TRBV3-1 CASSQVDYRGGEQYF
- TRBV5-1 CASSEGLGTGELFF